This T cell receptor (beta chain) was documented in a study of B cell selection in AIRE deficiency. Study observations and caveats: Shared Treg sequences had shorter CDR3s, biased toward rearrangements with few non-templated insertions. Of about 3,900 shared Treg TCRbeta sequences, roughly 32% were healthy-donor-only and around 9% patient-only.

This table comes from immunoSEQ multiplex PCR, and its TCRdb copy is limited to in-frame clones, with some not included. Found here are fewer than 25,000 clones, roughly 95% of them singletons; the top ten hold 0.15% to 0.2%. The sorted conventional CD4 T cells were gated as CD4+CD127+. A note on this clone: No antigen is known for it. The junction departs from germline at one end; a sequencing error may be responsible.

The source is a human donor in good health. Input material: CD4+CD127+ conventional T cells sorted from PBMCs.

CDR3 in DNA: TGTGCCAGCAGATTAGGACTAGCGGGGGGAGATACGCAGTATTTT. Translating gives CASRLGLAGGDTQYF. This chain links TRBV7-2 with TRBJ2-3; 14 nucleotides align to TRBD2. CDR3 length equals 15 residues. CDR1 and CDR2 (germline): SGHTA, FQGNSA.